Shown below are 28 T cell receptor beta chains from a single sample sequenced in a study of blood T cells in healthy people across ages. A second PCR, run for about 6 to 12 cycles, used a sample-barcoded 5' primer plus a J-beta primer mix. TCRdb passed the 5' RACE reads through MiXCR, listing each CDR3 protein once. The repertoire consists of approximately 790,000 distinct CDR3 sequences, with around 62% occurring once and the leading ten covering about 30%. Specimen: blood. Source of these receptors: a man between 25 and 39 years old in good health.

Only a few counts were recorded for this clonotype. V gene TRBV6-5 combines with J gene TRBJ2-1; no firm D call. Germline lookup yields CDR1 MNHEY and CDR2 SVGAGI. Trimming took off 10 bases at V and 4 bases at J, with 17 bases between the two ends. The CDR3 is made up of 14 amino acids. The CDR3 sequence is CATLLAVGYNEQFF. CDR3 bases: TGTGCCACCTTACTTGCGGTGGGGTACAATGAGCAGTTCTTC.

CDR3 sequence reads: CASSLNQGYSNYGYTF. In DNA, the CDR3 is TGTGCCAGCAGCTTAAATCAGGGATACTCTAACTATGGCTACACCTTC. The chain joins TRBV7-2 to TRBJ1-2; weak D call: TRBD1 (5 bases). The CDR3 consists of 16 residues. Trimming removed 2 bases from V and 0 bases from J, with 13 bases in between. The germline CDR1 and CDR2 sequences are SGHTA and FQGNSA.

The V gene is TRBV20-1, the J gene TRBJ2-1, with D hard to call. The CDR3 sequence is 11 residues long. CDR1 is DFQATT and CDR2 is SNEGSKA in the germline V gene (reference sequence). V was trimmed by 6 bases and J by 4 bases, leaving 7 bases between them. CDR3 region: CSAPLYNEQFF. CDR3 nucleotide sequence: TGCAGTGCCCCTCTATACAATGAGCAGTTCTTC.

This rearrangement joins TRBV7-8 to TRBJ2-1; 8 bases agree with TRBD1. Germline CDR1 reads SGHVS; CDR2 reads FQNEAQ. With V trimmed by 4 bases and J by 8 bases, 7 bases remained unmatched. The CDR3 runs to 14 residues. The CDR3 DNA reads as TGTGCCAGCAGCTCGCCCGCACAGGGGGATGAGCAGTTCTTC. As protein: CASSSPAQGDEQFF.

The chain uses TRBV4-3 and TRBJ1-6; TRBD1 agrees at 9 bases. After removal of 4 bases from V and 11 bases from J, the junction contained 9 bases not matched to a gene. Germline CDR1 reads LGHNA; CDR2 reads YSLEER. This CDR3 is 15 amino acids long. CDR3 loop: CASSLFGTGNPPLHF. The CDR3 DNA reads as TGCGCCAGCAGCCTCTTCGGGACAGGGAATCCACCCCTCCACTTT.

V is TRBV11-3 and J is TRBJ2-1; TRBD1 matches at 11 bases. V gave up 5 bases and J gave up 7 bases; unmatched junction bases: 4. The CDR3 is 14 amino acids. Per germline, CDR1 SGHNT and CDR2 YENEEA. The DNA of the CDR3 is TGTGCCAGCAGCCGGGGACAGGGGGATAATGAGCAGTTCTTC. This codes for CASSRGQGDNEQFF.

This chain joins TRBV12-3 or TRBV12-4 and TRBJ2-5; D is unclear. V shed 7 bases and J shed 4 bases, with 10 bases lying between them. The CDR3 loop spans 12 amino acids. In nucleotides, the CDR3 is TGTGCCAGCACCCCAAAGCTAGAGACCCAGTACTTC. This translates into CASTPKLETQYF.

The J gene is TRBJ2-7, the V gene TRBV5-1, with TRBD1 matching over 8 bases. CDR3 size: 18 residues. J gave up 4 bases and V 1 base, and 16 bases lay outside the gene matches. CDR1 is SGHRS and CDR2 is YFSETQ in the germline V gene. The CDR3 spells CASSLSPRRQGARYEQYF. CDR3 coding DNA: TGCGCCAGCAGCTTGTCCCCCCGGCGGCAGGGGGCGAGGTACGAGCAGTACTTC. Supplemented by reference TRBV5-1 and TRBJ2-7, the full variable domain reads KAGVTQTPRYLIKTRGQQVTLSCSPISGHRSVSWYQQTPGQGLQFLFEYFSETQRNKGNFPGRFSGRQFSNSRSEMNVSTLELGDSALYLCASSLSPRRQGARYEQYFGPGTRLTVT.

This clonotype came up once. This chain joins TRBV7-9 and TRBJ2-1; TRBD2 might be the D (5 bases). Germline V gene lookup returns CDR1 SEHNR and CDR2 FQNEAQ (reference sequence). The CDR3 runs 9 residues. Trimming took 5 bases from V and 15 from J, leaving 8 bases between them. Here the CDR3 DNA reads TGTGCCAGCAGCAACCGGGGGTTCTTC. It specifies CASSNRGFF.

V is TRBV2 and J is TRBJ2-3; a weak D match, TRBD1 (5 bases). Germline lookup yields CDR1 SNHLY and CDR2 FYNNEI. V lost 3 bases, J lost 0 bases, and 16 bases lay in between. The CDR3 has 17 amino acids. CDR3 residues: CASSEGYRTSSTDTQYF. The CDR3 DNA is TGTGCCAGCAGTGAGGGGTACAGGACCTCTAGCACAGATACGCAGTATTTT.

This clonotype was observed a few times. The chain combines TRBV2 with TRBJ2-3; D unclear. The ends were cut back, 4 bases at V and 6 bases at J, with 14 bases in the middle. CDR1 and CDR2 from the germline V gene are SNHLY and FYNNEI. CDR3 length: 14 residues. CDR3 bases: TGTGCCAGCAGTGGGTCTAATTACGTCGATACGCAGTATTTT. Its protein product is CASSGSNYVDTQYF.

This clonotype was detected many times. Its ends do not fully match the called genes, so a read error is possible. This CDR3 is CASSQGGSGANVLTF. In DNA, the CDR3 is TGCGCCAGCAGCCAAGGAGGATCTGGGGCCAACGTCCTGACTTTC. The chain recombines TRBV3-1 with TRBJ2-6, with D perhaps TRBD2 (5 bases). The CDR3 extends over 15 amino acids. Germline CDR1 and CDR2: LGHDT and YNNKEL (reference sequence).

This clonotype has only a few counts. The rearrangement joins TRBV29-1 to TRBJ2-5; D possibly corresponds to TRBD1 (5 bases). The CDR3 length is 12 residues. Germline assignment: CDR1 SQVTM and CDR2 ANQGSEA. Trimming shortened V by 1 base and J by 4 bases, and 7 bases separated the two germline ends. CDR3 protein: CSVEGGPETQYF. The CDR3 region has the DNA TGCAGCGTTGAAGGGGGCCCAGAGACCCAGTACTTC. The variable domain in full, with the rest retrieved from reference TRBV29-1 and TRBJ2-5, is SAVISQKPSRDICQRGTSLTIQCQVDSQVTMMFWYRQQPGQSLTLIATANQGSEATYESGFVIDKFPISRPNLTFSTLTVSNMSPEDSSIYLCSVEGGPETQYFGPGTRLLVL.

The V call is TRBV10-3, the J call TRBJ1-6; TRBD1 matches at 9 bases. The ends lost 6 bases at V and 7 bases at J; junction bases unmatched: 4. Germline V gene sequence: CDR1 ENHRY, CDR2 SYGVKD. CDR3 size: 14 residues. In DNA form, the CDR3 reads TGTGCCATCAGGGGACAGGGAGGGAATTCACCCCTCCACTTT. Protein: CAIRGQGGNSPLHF.

This clonotype was observed once. J is TRBJ2-7 and V is TRBV6-1, with D possibly being TRBD2 (6 bases). The V gene's germline CDR1 is MNHNS and CDR2 SASEGT. The CDR3 has 14 amino acids. V lost 7 bases and J lost 3, with 16 bases in between. CDR3: CASTLSREYYEQYF. The CDR3 nucleotides are TGTGCCAGCACCTTGAGCCGGGAGTACTACGAGCAGTACTTC.

V and J are TRBV5-5 and TRBJ2-1; weak D call: TRBD2 (6 bases). This CDR3 region has 14 residues. The germline CDR1 and CDR2 sequences are SGHKS and YYEKEE (reference sequence). Trimming cost V 0 bases and J 3 bases, with 7 bases left between them. The CDR3 sequence: CASSLEDYYNEQFF. The DNA for the CDR3 is TGTGCCAGCAGCTTGGAGGACTACTACAATGAGCAGTTCTTC.

The chain has TRBV6-2 or TRBV6-3 and TRBJ2-7; 8 positions agree with TRBD2. V lost 2 bases and J lost 3; bases outside the gene matches: 9. CDR1 and CDR2 (germline): MNHEY, SVGEGT. This CDR3 has 16 residues. CDR3: CASSYPSSGEFYEQYF. Written as DNA, the CDR3 is TGTGCCAGCAGTTACCCTAGTAGCGGGGAATTCTACGAGCAGTACTTC.

In this sample, this clonotype turned up once. The V and J genes are TRBV12-3 or TRBV12-4 and TRBJ2-1; 11 bases fit TRBD2. The CDR3 spans 14 residues. With V trimmed by 6 bases and J by 9 bases, 7 bases remained unmatched. CDR3 amino acids: CASSLTSGVTEQFF. The CDR3 DNA is TGTGCCAGCAGCCTGACTAGCGGGGTGACTGAGCAGTTCTTC.

The chain has TRBV20-1 and TRBJ2-3; no clear D. The CDR3 covers 12 residues. The ends were cut back, 5 bases at V and 2 bases at J, with 8 bases in the middle. Germline CDR1 and CDR2: DFQATT and SNEGSKA (reference sequence). This CDR3 is CSAASLTDTQYF. CDR3 coding DNA: TGCAGTGCTGCCAGCCTCACAGATACGCAGTATTTT.

The rearrangement links TRBV6-4 to TRBJ2-3; TRBD1 matches at 7 bases. The CDR3 length is 14 residues. With V trimmed by 3 bases and J by 3 bases, 3 bases remained unmatched. Germline V gene data show CDR1 as MRHNA and CDR2 as SNTAGT. This chain's CDR3 is CASSDDRATDTQYF. CDR3 nucleotides: TGTGCCAGCAGTGATGACAGGGCGACAGATACGCAGTATTTT.

The chain links TRBV7-2 to TRBJ2-3; 11 bases fit TRBD2. Germline lookup yields CDR1 SGHTA and CDR2 FQGNSA. CDR3 length equals 16 residues. The V segment lost 3 bases and the J segment 5 bases; nucleotides outside the gene matches: 7. The CDR3 coding sequence is TGTGCCAGCAGCTTGTTTAGCGGGGGGGCGAAAGATACGCAGTATTTT. Its protein product is CASSLFSGGAKDTQYF.

The chain uses TRBV6-5 and TRBJ2-1, with 12 bases matching TRBD2. The CDR3 consists of 15 residues. Germline-derived CDR1 and CDR2 are MNHEY and SVGAGI. With 6 bases clipped from V and 13 bases from J, the junction kept 13 bases outside the gene matches. This CDR3 reads CASRALAGGLETQFF. CDR3 DNA sequence: TGTGCCAGCAGGGCACTAGCGGGGGGCCTGGAGACCCAGTTCTTC.

This chain joins TRBV6-6 and TRBJ1-4; D not certain. V lost 4 bases to trimming and J lost 5 bases, with 14 bases between them. This CDR3 spans 15 amino acids. From germline, CDR1 is MNHNY and CDR2 SVGAGI (reference sequence). The CDR3 nucleotides read TGTGCCAGCAGTTCTAAAGGGCCTGGAAATGAAAAACTGTTTTTT. This translates into CASSSKGPGNEKLFF.

This chain connects TRBV28 to TRBJ2-5, with 7 bases aligning to TRBD2. The CDR3 has 15 residues. CDR1 is MDHEN, CDR2 SYDVKM, per germline. Losses at the gene ends were 5 bases for V and 5 bases for J; bases not matched to a gene: 11. Here the CDR3 reads CASSDRARGGETQYF. The DNA of the CDR3 is TGTGCCAGCAGTGACAGAGCGCGGGGAGGGGAGACCCAGTACTTC.

This clonotype was counted between two and nine times. The rearrangement links TRBV4-3 to TRBJ2-5; a possible D gene is TRBD2 (6 bases). This CDR3 spans 15 amino acids. V was shortened by 0 bases and J by 1 base, with 9 bases between the two germline ends. CDR1 and CDR2 (germline): LGHNA, YSLEER. The CDR3, as DNA: TGCGCCAGCAGCCAAGACTCTAGCGTCCAAGAGACCCAGTACTTC. Encoded protein: CASSQDSSVQETQYF.

V gene TRBV7-3 combines with J gene TRBJ2-3; a weak D match, TRBD2 (5 bases). The germline V gene encodes CDR1 SGHTA and CDR2 FQGTGA. The germline V and J ends were trimmed by 2 bases and 5 bases, with 8 bases remaining between them. The CDR3 covers 13 residues. The CDR3 loop reads CASSLLGRDTQYF. DNA for the CDR3: TGTGCCAGCAGCTTATTGGGGAGAGATACGCAGTATTTT.

With regard to this clonotype: One end of the junction is discordant with germline, which a read error may explain. The CDR3 nucleotides read TGTGCCAGCAGCCTGGAACGGGGGTACACTGATGCTTTCTTT. Translated, it gives CASSLERGYTDAFF. J is TRBJ1-1 and V is TRBV13; weak D call: TRBD1 (5 bases). The CDR3 spans 14 residues. Germline lookup yields CDR1 PRHDT and CDR2 FYEKMQ (reference sequence).

This clonotype was detected many times. The rearrangement uses TRBV3-1 and TRBJ2-4; D perhaps matches TRBD2 (6 bases). V lost 1 base, J lost 11 bases, and 21 bases lay in between. From germline, CDR1 is LGHDT and CDR2 YNNKEL (reference sequence). The CDR3 is 16 residues long. CDR3 residues: CASSQGGPTVSGVQYF. The CDR3, as DNA: TGTGCCAGCAGCCAAGGGGGTCCGACCGTCTCGGGGGTTCAGTACTTC.